This T cell receptor beta chain was captured in a study of CD8 T cells in ankylosing spondylitis. MiXCR, applied by TCRdb to the 5' RACE reads, yields one record per CDR3 protein. The sample lists roughly 91,000 distinct CDR3 sequences, about 8.3% occurring once. The germline V gene has CDR1 LGHNA and CDR2 YSLEER. The V segment lost 5 bases and the J segment 8 bases; nucleotides outside the gene matches: 8. The CDR3 length is 14 residues. The sequenced sample consisted of blood, either unsorted or a sorted T cell fraction (not recorded which). The sequence was obtained from a male donor with ankylosing spondylitis or in good health (not recorded which). The V gene is TRBV4-3, the J gene TRBJ2-1; 8 bases align to TRBD1. The CDR3 DNA follows: TGCGCCAGCAGCGGGGGACAGGCGGGTGATGAGCAGTTCTTC. Translated: CASSGGQAGDEQFF.